These 11 T cell receptor beta chains came from one sample sequenced in a study of neurological immune-mediated disorders. MiXCR, applied by TCRdb to the 5' RACE reads, yields one record per CDR3 protein. The sample records about 38,000 distinct CDR3 sequences, more than 4.5% being singletons. The material sequenced was CD4+ T cells from blood. These receptors were obtained from a man younger than 35 in good health.

This clonotype was seen at least ten times. The chain has TRBV18 and TRBJ2-4; no firm D call. V lost 1 base, J lost 0 bases, and 10 bases lay in between. The germline gives CDR1 KGHSH, CDR2 LQKENI. This CDR3 is 16 amino acids long. The CDR3 sequence: CASSPRSNIAKNIQYF. DNA of the CDR3: TGTGCCAGCTCACCACGCAGCAACATAGCCAAAAACATTCAGTACTTC. The entire variable domain, with the rest obtained from reference TRBV18 and TRBJ2-4, is as follows: NAGVMQNPRHLVRRRGQEARLRCSPMKGHSHVYWYRQLPEEGLKFMVYLQKENIIDESGMPKERFSAEFPKEGPSILRIQQVVRGDSAAYFCASSPRSNIAKNIQYFGAGTRLSVL.

This clonotype showed up many times. The chain combines TRBV2 with TRBJ2-3; the match to TRBD1 covers 10 bases. This CDR3 spans 14 amino acids. The germline V gene has CDR1 SNHLY and CDR2 FYNNEI. The ends lost 4 bases at V and 10 bases at J; junction bases unmatched: 8. CDR3 protein: CASSAGTGAIAQYF. CDR3 bases: TGTGCCAGCAGTGCCGGGACAGGGGCCATCGCGCAGTATTTT.

This clonotype was seen at least ten times. The genes are TRBV5-1 and TRBJ1-4; D is perhaps TRBD1 (6 bases). The ends were cut back, 6 bases at V and 7 bases at J, with 16 bases in the middle. Germline V gene data show CDR1 as SGHRS and CDR2 as YFSETQ. This CDR3 has 14 amino acids. In nucleotides, the CDR3 is TGCGCCAGCACCATCGGGACACGGGCTGAAAAACTGTTTTTT. Its translation is CASTIGTRAEKLFF.

This clonotype occurred many times. The chain employs TRBV20-1 and TRBJ1-1, with a possible D match to TRBD1 (5 bases). The CDR3 consists of 15 residues. In germline, CDR1 is DFQATT, CDR2 SNEGSKA (reference sequence). V lost 2 bases and J 4 bases, leaving 17 bases between the germline ends. In DNA form, the CDR3 reads TGCAGTGCTAGAAAAACCGGGACCCAAGTCACTGAAGCTTTCTTT. Its translation is CSARKTGTQVTEAFF.

This clonotype came up many times. This chain connects TRBV20-1 to TRBJ2-1, with D possibly TRBD1 on 6 matching bases. Germline loops: CDR1 DFQATT, CDR2 SNEGSKA (reference sequence). The CDR3 contains 13 residues. The CDR3 is CSPTWGQVNEQFF. In DNA form, the CDR3 reads TGCAGCCCGACGTGGGGGCAGGTCAATGAGCAGTTCTTC.

In its sample, this clonotype was seen many times. The chain couples TRBV4-2 to TRBJ2-3, with D uncertain. CDR1 and CDR2 from the germline V gene are LGHNA and YNFKEQ. V shed 2 bases and J shed 0 bases, with 9 bases lying between them. The CDR3 is 15 amino acids. This CDR3 is CASSQQRSSTDTQYF. DNA of the CDR3: TGTGCCAGCAGCCAACAGCGCTCTAGCACAGATACGCAGTATTTT.

This clonotype was detected many times. The rearrangement uses TRBV6-1 and TRBJ1-1; D gene ambiguous. Trimming stripped 7 bases from V and 12 bases from J, with 21 bases between. CDR1 is MNHNS and CDR2 is SASEGT in the germline V gene. The CDR3 has 13 amino acids. CDR3 residues: CASTLHGGDRTFF. CDR3 nucleotide sequence: TGTGCCAGCACCCTACATGGTGGTGATAGAACTTTCTTT.

This clonotype appeared many times. The chain is built from TRBV9 and TRBJ1-2; no clear D gene. The germline CDR1 and CDR2 sequences are SGDLS and YYNGEE. Trimming took 5 bases from V and 2 from J, leaving 10 bases between them. CDR3 size: 13 residues. CDR3 DNA: TGTGCCAGCAGTGCGGGCGGGAACTATGGCTACACCTTC. It specifies CASSAGGNYGYTF.

This clonotype was recorded at least ten times. This rearrangement joins TRBV5-1 to TRBJ2-1; 13 positions agree with TRBD2. Germline V lookup: CDR1 SGHRS, CDR2 YFSETQ. The CDR3 spans 16 residues. The junction had 13 bases not matched to a gene; V was cut back by 7 bases and J by 9 bases. As DNA, the CDR3 is TGCGCCAGCGGCCATAAACTAGCGGGGGGGCCTGGTGAGCAGTTCTTC. Translation gives CASGHKLAGGPGEQFF.

Ten or more counts support this clonotype. V usage is TRBV20-1 and J usage is TRBJ1-1; D not certain. V lost 0 bases and J lost 1, with 6 bases in between. The V gene's germline CDR1 is DFQATT and CDR2 SNEGSKA (reference sequence). The CDR3 covers 13 residues. For the CDR3, the DNA is TGCAGTGCTAGAGATCCAAGGAACACTGAAGCTTTCTTT. Translation: CSARDPRNTEAFF.

This clonotype came up many times. The rearrangement joins TRBV20-1 to TRBJ2-3, with D hard to call. V was trimmed by 2 bases and J by 3 bases, leaving 9 bases between them. Germline CDR1 and CDR2: DFQATT and SNEGSKA (reference sequence). The CDR3 is made up of 13 amino acids. CDR3 loop: CSARLVLTDTQYF. CDR3 sequence (DNA): TGCAGTGCTAGATTGGTTTTAACAGATACGCAGTATTTT.